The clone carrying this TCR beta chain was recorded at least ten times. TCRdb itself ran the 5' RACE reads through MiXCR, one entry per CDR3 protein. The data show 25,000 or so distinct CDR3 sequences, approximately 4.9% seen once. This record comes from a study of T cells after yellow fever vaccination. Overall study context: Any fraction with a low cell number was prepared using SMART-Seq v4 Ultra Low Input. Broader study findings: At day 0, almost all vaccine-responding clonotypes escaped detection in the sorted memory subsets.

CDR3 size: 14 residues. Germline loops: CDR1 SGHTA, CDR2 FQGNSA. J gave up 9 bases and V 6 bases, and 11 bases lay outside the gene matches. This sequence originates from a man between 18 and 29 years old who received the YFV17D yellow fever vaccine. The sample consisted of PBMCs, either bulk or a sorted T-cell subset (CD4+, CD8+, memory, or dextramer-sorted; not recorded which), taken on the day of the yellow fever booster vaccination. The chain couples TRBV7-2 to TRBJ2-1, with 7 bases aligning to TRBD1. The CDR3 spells CASRLARGSSEQFF. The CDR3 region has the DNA TGTGCCAGCAGGCTCGCCAGGGGGTCCAGTGAGCAGTTCTTC. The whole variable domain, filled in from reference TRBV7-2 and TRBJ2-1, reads GAGVSQSPSNKVTEKGKDVELRCDPISGHTALYWYRQSLGQGLEFLIYFQGNSAPDKSGLPSDRFSAERTGGSVSTLTIQRTQQEDSAVYLCASRLARGSSEQFFGPGTRLTVL.